These T cell receptor beta chains were read from a single sample in a study of radiotherapy plus CTLA-4 blockade in lung cancer. The repertoire was sequenced with immunoSEQ multiplex PCR; TCRdb's copy has only in-frame clones and lacks some. The repertoire holds tens of thousands of clones, approximately 70% seen once, with over 3% in the top ten. The input for sequencing was peripheral blood, taken from a patient treated with radiotherapy plus ipilimumab. The receptor source for this set is a human donor with non-small cell lung cancer who had stable disease on radiotherapy plus ipilimumab. Each CDR3 is given with its conserved first and last residue. The order of the fields is clone size, D gene, V gene, J gene, CDR3 DNA, CDR3 protein. The D gene is left open where the match is weak. Size is omitted from some rows. Given values are once, few, many or a class for expanded clones.

clone_size: -
d_call: TRBD1
v_call: TRBV18
j_call: TRBJ2-1
cdr3_nt: TGTGCCAGCTCTCCCCCGGGACAGACCCAGAACAATGAGCAGTTCTTC
cdr3_aa: CASSPPGQTQNNEQFF

clone_size: -
d_call: -
v_call: TRBV2
j_call: TRBJ2-5
cdr3_nt: TGTGCCAGTATCAGGGAGGGGGGAGAGACCCAGTACTTC
cdr3_aa: CASIREGGETQYF

clone_size: few
d_call: TRBD2
v_call: TRBV18
j_call: TRBJ2-3
cdr3_nt: TGTGCCAGCTCACTGACTAGCAGCACAGATACGCAGTATTTT
cdr3_aa: CASSLTSSTDTQYF

clone_size: -
d_call: -
v_call: TRBV5-1
j_call: TRBJ1-2
cdr3_nt: TGCGCCAGCTCCAGTATTTTGGACTATGGCTACACCTTC
cdr3_aa: CASSSILDYGYTF

clone_size: -
d_call: TRBD1
v_call: TRBV6-1
j_call: TRBJ2-3
cdr3_nt: TGTGCCAGCAGTGAACGCGGGACAGGTTTGGCAGATACGCAGTATTTT
cdr3_aa: CASSERGTGLADTQYF

clone_size: -
d_call: -
v_call: TRBV13
j_call: TRBJ2-1
cdr3_nt: TGTGCCAGCAGCCCCCAGGGGGCTAGCGGGACCAATGAGCAGTTCTTC
cdr3_aa: CASSPQGASGTNEQFF

clone_size: -
d_call: -
v_call: TRBV4-3
j_call: TRBJ1-2
cdr3_nt: TGCGCCAGCAGCCAGACAATTCAGGGGCCCGTCTATGGCTACACCTTC
cdr3_aa: CASSQTIQGPVYGYTF

clone_size: -
d_call: -
v_call: TRBV19
j_call: TRBJ2-2
cdr3_nt: TGTGCCAGTAAGTTTATCACCGGGACATTAAACACCGGGGAGCTGTTTTTT
cdr3_aa: CASKFITGTLNTGELFF

clone_size: few
d_call: -
v_call: TRBV10-3
j_call: TRBJ2-7
cdr3_nt: TGTGCCATCAGTGATACTAAAAGGGGGGAGCAGTACTTC
cdr3_aa: CAISDTKRGEQYF

clone_size: -
d_call: TRBD2
v_call: TRBV28
j_call: TRBJ2-5
cdr3_nt: TGTGCCAGCAGTTTACTAGCGGGCTTGCAAGAGACCCAGTACTTC
cdr3_aa: CASSLLAGLQETQYF

clone_size: once
d_call: -
v_call: TRBV16
j_call: TRBJ2-5
cdr3_nt: TGTGCCAGCAGCCAATGGACAGTGGAGACCCAGTACTTC
cdr3_aa: CASSQWTVETQYF

clone_size: -
d_call: -
v_call: TRBV11-2
j_call: TRBJ2-3
cdr3_nt: TGTGCCAGCAGCCCAAGGGGGGGGGATACGCAGTATTTT
cdr3_aa: CASSPRGGDTQYF

clone_size: -
d_call: -
v_call: TRBV5-6
j_call: TRBJ2-1
cdr3_nt: TGTGCCAGCACCTCCCTCGGGGCCGCCAACAATGAGCAGTTCTTC
cdr3_aa: CASTSLGAANNEQFF

clone_size: -
d_call: -
v_call: TRBV27
j_call: TRBJ1-4
cdr3_nt: TGTGCCAGCTCAGTCAGGGACGGGGAAAAACTGTTTTTT
cdr3_aa: CASSVRDGEKLFF

clone_size: -
d_call: -
v_call: TRBV11-3
j_call: TRBJ2-1
cdr3_nt: TGTGCCAGCAGCCCGGGGGTAGTTGGTGGCAATGAGCAGTTCTTC
cdr3_aa: CASSPGVVGGNEQFF

clone_size: -
d_call: TRBD1
v_call: TRBV5-6
j_call: TRBJ2-2
cdr3_nt: TGTGCCAGCAGCCCCCGGGACAGGGGGCCGGGCACCGGGGAGCTGTTTTTT
cdr3_aa: CASSPRDRGPGTGELFF

clone_size: -
d_call: -
v_call: TRBV4-1
j_call: TRBJ2-3
cdr3_nt: TGCGCCAGCAGCCAAATCGCACGGAACACAGATACGCAGTATTTT
cdr3_aa: CASSQIARNTDTQYF

clone_size: -
d_call: TRBD1
v_call: TRBV11-3
j_call: TRBJ1-2
cdr3_nt: TGTGCCAGCAGCCTCCGGACAGGGATTGACTTC
cdr3_aa: CASSLRTGIDF

clone_size: few
d_call: TRBD2
v_call: TRBV30
j_call: TRBJ2-4
cdr3_nt: TGTGCCTGGAGTGTACCCCGCGGGAGGGATTCCAAAAACATTCAGTACTTC
cdr3_aa: CAWSVPRGRDSKNIQYF

clone_size: few
d_call: TRBD2
v_call: TRBV6-4
j_call: TRBJ2-3
cdr3_nt: TGTGCCAGCAGTCCGACCGGGACTAGCGGCACAGATACGCAGTATTTT
cdr3_aa: CASSPTGTSGTDTQYF

clone_size: -
d_call: TRBD1
v_call: TRBV7-2
j_call: TRBJ2-5
cdr3_nt: TGTGCCAGCAGCTTAGGGGACAGGGGATATAGAGAGACCCAGTACTTC
cdr3_aa: CASSLGDRGYRETQYF

clone_size: -
d_call: TRBD2
v_call: TRBV15
j_call: TRBJ2-1
cdr3_nt: TGTGCCACCAGCAGAGGGTTGACTAGCGGGAACAATGAGCAGTTCTTC
cdr3_aa: CATSRGLTSGNNEQFF

clone_size: -
d_call: TRBD2
v_call: TRBV7-9
j_call: TRBJ2-1
cdr3_nt: TGTGCCAGCAGCTTAGCCGGGGTCCCGACTAGCGGGAAAGTGAATGAGCAGTTCTTC
cdr3_aa: CASSLAGVPTSGKVNEQFF